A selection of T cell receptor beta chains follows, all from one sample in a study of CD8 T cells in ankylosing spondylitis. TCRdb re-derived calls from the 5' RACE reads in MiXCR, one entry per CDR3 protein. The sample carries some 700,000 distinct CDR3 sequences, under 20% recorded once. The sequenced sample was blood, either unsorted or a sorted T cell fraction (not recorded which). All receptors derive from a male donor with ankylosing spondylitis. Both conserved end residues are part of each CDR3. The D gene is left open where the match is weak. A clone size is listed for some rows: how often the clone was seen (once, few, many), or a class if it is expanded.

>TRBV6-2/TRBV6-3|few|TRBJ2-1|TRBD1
CASSYVGTGLDEQFF
TGTGCCAGCAGTTACGTTGGGACAGGGTTGGATGAGCAGTTCTTC
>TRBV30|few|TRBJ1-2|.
CAWSRVGYTF
TGTGCCTGGAGCAGGGTTGGCTACACCTTC
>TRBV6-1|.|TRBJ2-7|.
CASSEVALRKEQYF
TGTGCCAGCAGTGAAGTTGCCCTCCGTAAGGAGCAGTACTTC
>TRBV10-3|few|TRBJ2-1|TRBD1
CAIRGDRKYNEQFF
TGTGCCATCAGAGGGGACAGGAAATACAATGAGCAGTTCTTC
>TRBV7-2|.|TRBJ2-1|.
CASSSSTGYNEQFF
TGTGCCAGCAGCTCCTCTACAGGTTACAATGAGCAGTTCTTC
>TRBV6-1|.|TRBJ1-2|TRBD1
CASRSGQANGYTF
TGTGCCAGCAGATCGGGACAGGCTAATGGCTACACCTTC
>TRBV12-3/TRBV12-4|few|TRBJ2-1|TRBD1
CASSPGQARNEQFF
TGTGCCAGCAGCCCGGGACAGGCTAGGAATGAGCAGTTCTTC
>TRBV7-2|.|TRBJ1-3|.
CASSLYGAGNTIYF
TGTGCCAGCAGCTTATATGGGGCTGGAAACACCATATATTTT
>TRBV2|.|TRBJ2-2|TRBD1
CASRQGSGTGELFF
TGTGCCAGCCGACAGGGCTCGGGGACCGGGGAGCTGTTTTTT
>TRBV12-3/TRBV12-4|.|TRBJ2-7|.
CASSLPRSRRQYF
TGTGCCAGCAGTCTCCCCAGGTCAAGGAGGCAGTACTTC
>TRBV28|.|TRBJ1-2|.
CASSFSAGPHYGYTF
TGTGCCAGCAGTTTTTCGGCAGGGCCTCACTATGGCTACACCTTC
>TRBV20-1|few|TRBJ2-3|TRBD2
CSARLAGAPRTDTQYF
TGCAGTGCAAGACTAGCGGGAGCCCCCCGCACAGATACGCAGTATTTT
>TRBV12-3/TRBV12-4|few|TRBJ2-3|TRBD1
CASSDRASPSTDTQYF
TGTGCCAGCAGCGACAGGGCAAGTCCTAGCACAGATACGCAGTATTTT
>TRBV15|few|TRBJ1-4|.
CATSHTSTNEKLFF
TGTGCCACCAGCCACACATCAACTAATGAAAAACTGTTTTTT
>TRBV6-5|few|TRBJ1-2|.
CASSYSNGPNYGYTF
TGTGCCAGCAGTTACTCGAATGGACCTAACTATGGCTACACCTTC
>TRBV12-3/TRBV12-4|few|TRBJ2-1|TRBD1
CASSTQGFEQFF
TGTGCCAGCAGCACACAGGGGTTCGAGCAGTTCTTC
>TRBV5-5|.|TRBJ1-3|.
CASSLSWGFGNTIYF
TGTGCCAGCAGCCTATCGTGGGGATTCGGAAACACCATATATTTT